Following are 2 T cell receptor beta chains from one sample sequenced in a study of monozygotic twins with cystic fibrosis listed by TCRdb under 2021. The receptor library was made with the immunoSEQ multiplex PCR assay. Sourced from immuneACCESS, this table was stored by TCRdb with only in-frame sequences that have V and J called. A share of the clones is absent; for the studies checked, an unresolved V gene accounts for under half, and the remainder has no known explanation. This sample is represented by about 35,000 clones; just over 65% of them were singletons. The ten largest clones add up to 0.75% to 0.85% of the sample. The sequenced sample was blood. These receptors originate from a girl aged 5 to 17 with cystic fibrosis.

The chain uses TRBV19 and TRBJ2-7; TRBD1 agrees at 9 bases. J gave up 4 bases and V 5 bases, and 9 bases lay outside the gene matches. CDR1 and CDR2 (germline): LNHDA, SQIVND (reference sequence). CDR3 length: 15 residues. CDR3 DNA: TGTGCCAGTAGTCCGGACAGGGGCTCACCGTACGAGCAGTACTTC. Translated: CASSPDRGSPYEQYF.

The rearrangement uses TRBV7-2 and TRBJ1-2; perhaps TRBD1 as D (6 bases). Germline CDR1 is SGHTA and CDR2 is FQGNSA. V was cut by 5 bases and J by 0 bases, with 13 bases left in between. The length of the CDR3 is 15 residues. For the CDR3, the DNA is TGTGCCAGCAGCCAATACAGGGCATCTAACTATGGCTACACCTTC. It translates to CASSQYRASNYGYTF.